Described below is a single TCR beta chain sequence and its context. The antigen is undetermined. This sample is part of a study of OX40 agonist ivuxolimab in advanced cancers. Study findings and constraints: Averaging showed that CD8+ T cells had more expanded clones than CD4+ did.

Germline lookup yields CDR1 LNHDA and CDR2 SQIVND (reference sequence). The CDR3 spans 14 residues. Deletions cut 3 bases from V and 6 bases from J, with 11 bases between. The table came from immunoSEQ multiplex PCR; TCRdb's copy has only in-frame clones and leaves some out. The data contain around 60,000 clones, around 90% of them seen just once; the ten biggest clones take up less than 0.75%. This receptor was taken from an adult with an advanced solid tumor such as melanoma, head and neck, liver or kidney cancer. The gene calls are TRBV19 and TRBJ2-2, with a tentative D call TRBD1 (6 bases). This sample comprised CD4+ or CD8+ T cells sorted from blood, obtained in a trial of the OX40 agonist ivuxolimab. This CDR3 reads CASSIIEGAGELFF. The CDR3 nucleotides are TGTGCCAGTAGTATTATCGAGGGGGCCGGGGAGCTGTTTTTT.